These T cell receptor beta chains were read from a single sample in a study of shared clonotypes between healthy human individuals. TCRdb's copy holds only in-frame clones and misses some; the assay was immunoSEQ multiplex PCR. This sample has approximately 980,000 clones; about three quarters occur once, and the top ten carry roughly 1.5%. Material for sequencing was memory CD4+ T cells sorted from blood. The origin of the receptors is a man between 18 and 29 years old in good health. Each CDR3 is given with its conserved first and last residue. A D gene is named only where the DNA matches it firmly. Where a row states a size, it is once, few, many or the class of an expanded clone; other rows omit it.

cdr3_length	v_call	d_call	clone_size	j_call	cdr3_nt	cdr3_aa
11	TRBV28	NA	few	TRBJ1-2	TGTGCCAGCAGGGGTGGTCGAGTTTACACCTTC	CASRGGRVYTF
16	TRBV4-3	TRBD2	NA	TRBJ2-1	TGCGCCAGCAGCCAAGAGTGGACTAGCGGCTACAATGAGCAGTTCTTC	CASSQEWTSGYNEQFF
15	TRBV28	TRBD2	once	TRBJ2-3	TGTGCCAGCAGTTTACCCCGGGGGGGGGCAGATACGCAGTATTTT	CASSLPRGGADTQYF
15	TRBV28	NA	NA	TRBJ1-2	TGTGCCAGCAGTACACGGGCCACAGCTAACTATGGCTACACCTTC	CASSTRATANYGYTF
13	TRBV5-4	NA	NA	TRBJ2-3	TGTGCCAGCAGCTTGGGCGGCAGGGATGGGCAGTATTTT	CASSLGGRDGQYF
14	TRBV7-9	TRBD1	NA	TRBJ1-4	TGTGCCAGCAGCGCAGACAGGGCAAAGGAAAAACTGTTTTTT	CASSADRAKEKLFF
14	TRBV6-5	NA	NA	TRBJ2-1	TGTGCCAGCAGGCGACCCGGAGGCTCCAATGAGCAGTTCTTC	CASRRPGGSNEQFF
13	TRBV7-3	NA	NA	TRBJ1-6	TGTGCCAGCAGCTTAGCACGTGATTCACCCCTCCACTTT	CASSLARDSPLHF
14	TRBV5-1	NA	NA	TRBJ1-1	TGCGCCAGCATGCCCGAAGGAGGGAACACTGAAGCTTTCTTT	CASMPEGGNTEAFF
16	TRBV9	TRBD1	NA	TRBJ2-2	TGTGCCAGCAGCGCCGGACAGGGGATGGGTACCGGGGAGCTGTTTTTT	CASSAGQGMGTGELFF
15	TRBV5-1	NA	NA	TRBJ1-6	TGCGCCAGCAGCTTGGGAGGCTCTCGGGATTCACCCCTCCACTTT	CASSLGGSRDSPLHF
15	TRBV7-2	NA	once	TRBJ2-7	TGTGCCAGCAGCTTAGACGGAGGAGTTGGGTACGAGCAGTACTTC	CASSLDGGVGYEQYF
18	TRBV11-2	NA	NA	TRBJ2-1	TGTGCCAGCAGCTACGACCTCCGGACGGGTAAACTCTACAATGAGCAGTTCTTC	CASSYDLRTGKLYNEQFF